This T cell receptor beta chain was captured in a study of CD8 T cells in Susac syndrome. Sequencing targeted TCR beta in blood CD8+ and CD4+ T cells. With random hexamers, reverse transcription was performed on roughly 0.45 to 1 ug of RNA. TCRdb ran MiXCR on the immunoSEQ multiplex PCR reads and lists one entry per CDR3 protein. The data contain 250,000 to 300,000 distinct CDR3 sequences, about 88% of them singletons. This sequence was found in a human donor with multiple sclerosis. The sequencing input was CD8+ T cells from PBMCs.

DNA of the CDR3: TGCGCCAGCAGCCAAGGGACATCGAACACTGAAGCTTTCTTT. Its translation: CASSQGTSNTEAFF. This chain connects TRBV4-1 to TRBJ1-1; possible D gene TRBD1, 5 bases. V was shortened by 1 base and J by 1 base, with 7 bases between the two germline ends. This CDR3 is built from 14 residues. Germline lookup yields CDR1 MGHRA and CDR2 YSYEKL.